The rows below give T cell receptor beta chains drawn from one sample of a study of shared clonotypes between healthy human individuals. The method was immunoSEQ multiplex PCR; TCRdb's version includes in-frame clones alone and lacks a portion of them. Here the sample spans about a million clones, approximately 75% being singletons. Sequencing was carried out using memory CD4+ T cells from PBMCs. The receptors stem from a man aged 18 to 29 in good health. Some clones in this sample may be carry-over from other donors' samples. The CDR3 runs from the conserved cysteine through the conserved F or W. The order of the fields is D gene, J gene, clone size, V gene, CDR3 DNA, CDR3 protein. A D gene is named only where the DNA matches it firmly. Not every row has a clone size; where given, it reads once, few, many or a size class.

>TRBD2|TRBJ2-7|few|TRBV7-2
TGTGCCAGCAGCTTAGGGCCAGCGGGAGGGTCCTACGAGCAGTACTTC
CASSLGPAGGSYEQYF
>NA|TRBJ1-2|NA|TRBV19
TGTGCCAGTAGAACGGACGGGAGTGGAACAATATATGGCTACACCTTC
CASRTDGSGTIYGYTF
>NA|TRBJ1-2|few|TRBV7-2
TGTGCCAGCAGCCACGACTTAAACTATGGCTACACCTTC
CASSHDLNYGYTF
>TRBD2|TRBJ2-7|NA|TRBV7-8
TGTGCCAGCAGCCAGATTAGACTAGCGGGAGTCCATAAGGGCTACGAGCAGTACTTC
CASSQIRLAGVHKGYEQYF
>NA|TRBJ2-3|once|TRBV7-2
TGTGCCAGCAGCCACGCAGTTGGCACAGATACGCAGTATTTT
CASSHAVGTDTQYF
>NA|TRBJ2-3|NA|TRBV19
TGTGCCAGTAGCATGGTGACTAGAGATACGCAGTATTTT
CASSMVTRDTQYF
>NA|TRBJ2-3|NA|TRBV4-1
TGCGCCAGCAGCCAATTAGCGGTTAGCACAGATACGCAGTATTTT
CASSQLAVSTDTQYF
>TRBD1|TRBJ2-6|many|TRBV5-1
TGCGCCAGCAGCAGGGACAGTCGGGGCGTTGGTGGAGCCAACGTCCTGACTTTC
CASSRDSRGVGGANVLTF
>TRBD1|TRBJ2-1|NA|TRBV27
TGTGCCAGCAGTACGCCGGGACAGGGGTACAATGAGCAGTTCTTC
CASSTPGQGYNEQFF
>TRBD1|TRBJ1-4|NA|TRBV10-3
TGTGCCACCGCGGGGACAGATAATGAAAAACTGTTTTTT
CATAGTDNEKLFF